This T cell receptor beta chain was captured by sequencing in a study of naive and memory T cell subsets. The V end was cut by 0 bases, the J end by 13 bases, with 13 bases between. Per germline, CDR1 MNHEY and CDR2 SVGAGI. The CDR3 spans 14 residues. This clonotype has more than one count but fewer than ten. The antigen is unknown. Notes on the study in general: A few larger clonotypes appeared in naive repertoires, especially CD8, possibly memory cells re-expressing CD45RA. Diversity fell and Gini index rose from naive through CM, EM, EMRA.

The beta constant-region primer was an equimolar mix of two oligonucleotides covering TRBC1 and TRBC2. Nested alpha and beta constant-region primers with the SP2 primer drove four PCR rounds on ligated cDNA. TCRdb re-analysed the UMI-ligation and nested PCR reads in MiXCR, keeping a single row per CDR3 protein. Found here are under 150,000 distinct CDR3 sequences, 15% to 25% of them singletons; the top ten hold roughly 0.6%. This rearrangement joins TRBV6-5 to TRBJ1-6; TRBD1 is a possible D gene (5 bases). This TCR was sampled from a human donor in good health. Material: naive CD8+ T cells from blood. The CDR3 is CASSYSAPGTPLHF. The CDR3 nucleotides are TGTGCCAGCAGTTACTCAGCTCCGGGGACGCCCCTCCACTTT.